This T cell receptor beta chain was observed in a study of T cells in localized non-small cell lung cancer. Clones were sequenced by immunoSEQ multiplex PCR, and TCRdb holds only the in-frame ones, with some missing. The data show 2,000 to 2,500 clones, with 20% to 25% seen just once and 15% to 18% held by the top ten. This clone rates as medium-sized. The CDR3 runs to 19 residues. V was clipped by 6 bases and J by 3 bases; unmatched bases: 23. CDR1 is SGHNT, CDR2 YENEEA, per germline. The sequence was obtained from a man between 35 and 75 years old with stage I squamous cell lung carcinoma. This sequence joins TRBV11-3 and TRBJ2-7, with 7 bases that match TRBD2. Sample: normal lung tissue next to the tumor, taken before any cancer treatment. The DNA for the CDR3 is TGTGCCAGCAGTCAAAAGCCGGGACTAACACTAAATTTTCGCTACGAGCAGTACTTC. Amino acid sequence: CASSQKPGLTLNFRYEQYF.